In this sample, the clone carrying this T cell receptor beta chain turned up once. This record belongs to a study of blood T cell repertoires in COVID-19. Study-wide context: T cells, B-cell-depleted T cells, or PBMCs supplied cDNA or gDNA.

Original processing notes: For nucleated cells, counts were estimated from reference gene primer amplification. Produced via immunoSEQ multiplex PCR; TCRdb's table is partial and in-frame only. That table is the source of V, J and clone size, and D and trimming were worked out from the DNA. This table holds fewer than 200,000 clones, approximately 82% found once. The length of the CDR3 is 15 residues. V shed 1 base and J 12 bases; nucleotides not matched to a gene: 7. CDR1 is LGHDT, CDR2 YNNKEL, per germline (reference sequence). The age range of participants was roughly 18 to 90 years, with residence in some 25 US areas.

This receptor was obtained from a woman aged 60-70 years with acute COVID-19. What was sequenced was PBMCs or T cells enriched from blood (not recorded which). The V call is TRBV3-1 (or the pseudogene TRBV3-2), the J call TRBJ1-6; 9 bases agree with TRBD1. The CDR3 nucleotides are TGTGCCAGCAGCCAAGCCGGGACAGGGTGGATACCCCTCCACTTT. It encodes CASSQAGTGWIPLHF.